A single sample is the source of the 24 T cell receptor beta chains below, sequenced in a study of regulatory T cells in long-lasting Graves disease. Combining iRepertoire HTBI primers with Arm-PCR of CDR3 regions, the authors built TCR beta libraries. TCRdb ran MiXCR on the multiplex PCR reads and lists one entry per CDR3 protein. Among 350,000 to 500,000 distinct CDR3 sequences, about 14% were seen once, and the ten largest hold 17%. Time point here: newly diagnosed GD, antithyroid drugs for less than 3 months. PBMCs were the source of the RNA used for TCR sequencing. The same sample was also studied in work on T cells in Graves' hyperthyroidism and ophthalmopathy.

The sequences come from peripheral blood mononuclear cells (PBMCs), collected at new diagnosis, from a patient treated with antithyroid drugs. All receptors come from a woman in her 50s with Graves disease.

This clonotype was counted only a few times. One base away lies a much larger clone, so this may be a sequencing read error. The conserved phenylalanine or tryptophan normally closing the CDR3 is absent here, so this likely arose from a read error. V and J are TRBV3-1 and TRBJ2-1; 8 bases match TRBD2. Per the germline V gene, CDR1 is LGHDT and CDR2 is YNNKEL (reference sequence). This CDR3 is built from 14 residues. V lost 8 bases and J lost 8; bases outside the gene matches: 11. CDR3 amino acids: CASGGTRSFDEQFL. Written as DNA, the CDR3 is TGTGCCAGCGGAGGGACTAGGTCGTTCGATGAGCAGTTCCTC.

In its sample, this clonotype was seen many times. CDR3 DNA sequence: TGTGCCAGCAGTGGTAATATCAACACAGATACGCAGTATTTT. Its translation is CASSGNINTDTQYF. This chain joins TRBV28 and TRBJ2-3, with no clear D. This CDR3 is built from 14 residues. Germline CDR1 reads MDHEN; CDR2 reads SYDVKM. Trimming cost V 5 bases and J 2 bases, with 11 bases left between them.

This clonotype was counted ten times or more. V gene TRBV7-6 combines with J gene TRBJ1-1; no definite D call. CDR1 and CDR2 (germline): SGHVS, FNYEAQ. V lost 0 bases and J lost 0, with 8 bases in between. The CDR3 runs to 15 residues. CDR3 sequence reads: CASSLAAQMNTEAFF. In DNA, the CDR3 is TGTGCCAGCAGCTTAGCGGCACAGATGAACACTGAAGCTTTCTTT.

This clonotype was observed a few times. CDR3 DNA: TGTGCCAGCAGTTACTTGGATAGAGGGATGGATACGCAGTATTTT. It specifies CASSYLDRGMDTQYF. V usage is TRBV6-5 and J usage is TRBJ2-3, with D perhaps matching TRBD2 (5 bases). The CDR3 sequence is 15 residues long. Trimming left V 1 base short and J 6 bases short, with 14 bases between. The V gene's germline CDR1 is MNHEY and CDR2 SVGAGI.

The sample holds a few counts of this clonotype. The CDR3: CASSISGRATGELFF. CDR3 bases: TGTGCCAGCAGCATAAGCGGGAGGGCCACCGGGGAGCTGTTTTTT. The V call is TRBV7-9, the J call TRBJ2-2; TRBD2 matches 10 bases. Germline CDR1 reads SEHNR; CDR2 reads FQNEAQ (reference sequence). This CDR3 contains 15 residues. V shed 5 bases and J 4 bases; nucleotides not matched to a gene: 4.

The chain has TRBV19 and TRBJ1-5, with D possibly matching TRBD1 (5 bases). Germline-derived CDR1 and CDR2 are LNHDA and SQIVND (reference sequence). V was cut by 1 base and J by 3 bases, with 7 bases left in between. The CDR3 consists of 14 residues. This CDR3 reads CASSIAGANQPQHF. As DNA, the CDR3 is TGTGCCAGTAGTATAGCCGGGGCCAATCAGCCCCAGCATTTT.

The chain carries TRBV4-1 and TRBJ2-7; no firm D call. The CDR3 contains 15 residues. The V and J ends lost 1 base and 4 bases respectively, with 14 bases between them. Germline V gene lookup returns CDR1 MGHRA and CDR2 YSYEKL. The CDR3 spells CASSQVHSHLYEQYF. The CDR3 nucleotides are TGCGCCAGCAGCCAAGTCCACTCCCATCTATACGAGCAGTACTTC.

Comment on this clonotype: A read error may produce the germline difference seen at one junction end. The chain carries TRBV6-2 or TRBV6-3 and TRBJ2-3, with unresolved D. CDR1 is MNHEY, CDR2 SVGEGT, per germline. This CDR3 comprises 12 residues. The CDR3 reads CASIESTDTRYF. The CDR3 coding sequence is TGTGCCAGCATCGAAAGCACAGATACGCGGTATTTT.

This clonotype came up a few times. Here the CDR3 DNA reads TGTGCCAGCAGCCCCCGGGGGGGGGACAACTCCTACGAGCAGTACTTC. Translation gives CASSPRGGDNSYEQYF. The chain carries TRBV9 and TRBJ2-7, with TRBD2 matching 8 bases. With 4 bases clipped from V and 0 bases from J, the junction kept 9 bases outside the gene matches. The CDR3 loop spans 16 amino acids. Germline V gene lookup returns CDR1 SGDLS and CDR2 YYNGEE.

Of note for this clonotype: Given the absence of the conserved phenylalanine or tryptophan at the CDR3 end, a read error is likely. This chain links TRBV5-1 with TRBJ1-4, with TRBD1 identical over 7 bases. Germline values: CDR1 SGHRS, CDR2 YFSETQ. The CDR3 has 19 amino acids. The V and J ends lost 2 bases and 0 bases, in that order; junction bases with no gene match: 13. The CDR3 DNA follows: TGCGCCAGCAGCTTCCTACCTTCAGGGGGGTCAACAACTAATGAAAAACTGTTTTCT. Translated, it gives CASSFLPSGGSTTNEKLFS.

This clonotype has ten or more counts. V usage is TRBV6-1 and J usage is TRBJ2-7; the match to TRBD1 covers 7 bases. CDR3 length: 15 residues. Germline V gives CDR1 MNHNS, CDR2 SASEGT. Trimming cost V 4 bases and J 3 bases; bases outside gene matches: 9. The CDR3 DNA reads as TGTGCCAGCAGTGCTCCGGGACAGAGTTACTACGAGCAGTACTTC. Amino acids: CASSAPGQSYYEQYF.

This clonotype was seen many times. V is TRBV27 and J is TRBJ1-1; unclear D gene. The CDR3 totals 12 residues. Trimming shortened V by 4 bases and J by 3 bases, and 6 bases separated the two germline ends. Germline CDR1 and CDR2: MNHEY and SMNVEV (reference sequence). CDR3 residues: CASSSQYTEAFF. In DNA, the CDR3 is TGTGCCAGCAGTTCACAGTACACTGAAGCTTTCTTT.

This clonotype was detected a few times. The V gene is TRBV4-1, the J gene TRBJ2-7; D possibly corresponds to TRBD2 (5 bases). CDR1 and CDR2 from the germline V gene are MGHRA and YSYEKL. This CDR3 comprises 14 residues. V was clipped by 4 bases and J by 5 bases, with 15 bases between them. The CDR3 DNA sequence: TGCGCCAGCAGCCCCCAAAGGGAGAGGCACGAGCAGTACTTC. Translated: CASSPQRERHEQYF.

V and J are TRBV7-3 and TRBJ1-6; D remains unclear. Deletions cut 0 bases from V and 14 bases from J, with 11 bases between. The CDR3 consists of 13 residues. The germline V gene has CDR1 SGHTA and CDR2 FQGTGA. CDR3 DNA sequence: TGTGCCAGCAGCTTAACGTACGACGGTGCCCTCCACTTT. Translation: CASSLTYDGALHF.

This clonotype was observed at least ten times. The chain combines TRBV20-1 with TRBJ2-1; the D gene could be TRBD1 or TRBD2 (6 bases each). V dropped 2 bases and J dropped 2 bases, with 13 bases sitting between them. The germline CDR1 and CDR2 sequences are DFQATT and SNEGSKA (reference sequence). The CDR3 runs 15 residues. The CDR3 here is CSARWVGGPYNEQFF. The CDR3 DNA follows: TGCAGTGCTAGATGGGTCGGGGGCCCCTACAATGAGCAGTTCTTC.

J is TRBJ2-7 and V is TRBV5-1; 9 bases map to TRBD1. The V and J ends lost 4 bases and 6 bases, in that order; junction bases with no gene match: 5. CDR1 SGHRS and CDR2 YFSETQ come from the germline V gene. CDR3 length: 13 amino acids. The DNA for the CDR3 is TGCGCCAGCAGCCAGACAGGGGGAGGCGAGCAGTACTTC. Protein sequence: CASSQTGGGEQYF.

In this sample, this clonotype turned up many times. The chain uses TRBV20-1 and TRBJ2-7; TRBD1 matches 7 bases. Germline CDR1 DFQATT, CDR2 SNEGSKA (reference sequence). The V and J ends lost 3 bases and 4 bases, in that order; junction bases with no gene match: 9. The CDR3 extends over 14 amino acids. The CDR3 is CSARKTGTAYEQYF. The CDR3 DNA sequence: TGCAGTGCTAGGAAAACCGGGACAGCTTACGAGCAGTACTTC.

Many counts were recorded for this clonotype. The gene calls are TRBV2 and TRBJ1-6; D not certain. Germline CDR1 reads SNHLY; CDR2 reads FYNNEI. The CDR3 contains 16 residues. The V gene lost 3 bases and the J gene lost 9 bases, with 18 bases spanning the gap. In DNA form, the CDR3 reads TGTGCCAGCAGTGAGCTCTCGGGTCGGATGAGTTCACCCCTCCACTTT. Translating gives CASSELSGRMSSPLHF.

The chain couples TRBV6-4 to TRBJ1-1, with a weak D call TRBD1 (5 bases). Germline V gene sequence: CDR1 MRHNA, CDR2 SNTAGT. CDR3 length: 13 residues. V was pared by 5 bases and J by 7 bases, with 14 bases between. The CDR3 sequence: CASSIQQGREAFF. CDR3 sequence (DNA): TGTGCCAGCAGTATACAGCAGGGCCGTGAAGCTTTCTTT.

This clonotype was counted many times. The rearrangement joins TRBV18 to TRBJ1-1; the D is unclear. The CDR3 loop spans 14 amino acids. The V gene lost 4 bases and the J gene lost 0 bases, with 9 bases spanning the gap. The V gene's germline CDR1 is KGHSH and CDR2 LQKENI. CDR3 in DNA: TGTGCCAGCTCACTCGACGGAGTGAACACTGAAGCTTTCTTT. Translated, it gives CASSLDGVNTEAFF.

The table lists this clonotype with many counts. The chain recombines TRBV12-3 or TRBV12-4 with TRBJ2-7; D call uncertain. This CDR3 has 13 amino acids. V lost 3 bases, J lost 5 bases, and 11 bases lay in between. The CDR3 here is CASSFRSADEQYF. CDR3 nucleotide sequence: TGTGCCAGCAGTTTCCGGTCCGCTGACGAGCAGTACTTC.

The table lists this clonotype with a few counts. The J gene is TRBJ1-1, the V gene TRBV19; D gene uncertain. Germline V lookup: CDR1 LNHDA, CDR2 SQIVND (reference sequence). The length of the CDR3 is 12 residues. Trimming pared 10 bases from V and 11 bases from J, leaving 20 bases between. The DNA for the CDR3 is TGTGCCACCCTTCTCCCAACAAGTGAGGCTTTCTTT. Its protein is CATLLPTSEAFF.

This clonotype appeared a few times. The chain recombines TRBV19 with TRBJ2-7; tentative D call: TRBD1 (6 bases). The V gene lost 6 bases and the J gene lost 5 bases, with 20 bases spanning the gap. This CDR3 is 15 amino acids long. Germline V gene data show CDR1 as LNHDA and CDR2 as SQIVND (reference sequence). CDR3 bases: TGTGCCAGTAGCCGAGGGGACAAGGGGACCCACGAGCAGTACTTC. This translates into CASSRGDKGTHEQYF.

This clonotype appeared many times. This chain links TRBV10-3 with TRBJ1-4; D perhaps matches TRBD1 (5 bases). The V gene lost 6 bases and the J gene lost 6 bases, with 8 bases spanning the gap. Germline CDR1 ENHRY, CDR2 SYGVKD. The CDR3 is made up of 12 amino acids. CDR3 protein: CAISGGDEKLFF. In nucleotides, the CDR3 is TGTGCCATCAGCGGGGGAGATGAAAAACTGTTTTTT.